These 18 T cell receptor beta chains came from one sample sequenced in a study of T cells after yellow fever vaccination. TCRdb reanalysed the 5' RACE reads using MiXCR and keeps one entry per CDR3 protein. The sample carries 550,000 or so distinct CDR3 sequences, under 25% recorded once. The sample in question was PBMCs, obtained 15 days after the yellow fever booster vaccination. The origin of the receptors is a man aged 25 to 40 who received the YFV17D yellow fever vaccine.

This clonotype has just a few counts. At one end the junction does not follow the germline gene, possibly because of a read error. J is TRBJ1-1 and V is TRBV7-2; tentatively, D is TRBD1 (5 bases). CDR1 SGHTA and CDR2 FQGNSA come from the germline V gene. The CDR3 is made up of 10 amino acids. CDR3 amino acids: CAEGSTEAFF. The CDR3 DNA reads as TGTGCCGAGGGGAGCACTGAAGCCTTCTTT.

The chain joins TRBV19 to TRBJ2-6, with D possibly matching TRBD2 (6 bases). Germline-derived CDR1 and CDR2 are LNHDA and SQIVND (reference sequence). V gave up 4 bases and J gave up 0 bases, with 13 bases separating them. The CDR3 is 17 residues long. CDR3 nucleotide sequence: TGTGCCAGTAGTAAGGGACTTTTCTCCTCTGGGGCCAACGTCCTGACTTTC. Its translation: CASSKGLFSSGANVLTF. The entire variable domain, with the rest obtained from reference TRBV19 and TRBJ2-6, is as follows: DGGITQSPKYLFRKEGQNVTLSCEQNLNHDAMYWYRQDPGQGLRLIYYSQIVNDFQKGDIAEGYSVSREKKESFPLTVTSAQKNPTAFYLCASSKGLFSSGANVLTFGAGSRLTVL.

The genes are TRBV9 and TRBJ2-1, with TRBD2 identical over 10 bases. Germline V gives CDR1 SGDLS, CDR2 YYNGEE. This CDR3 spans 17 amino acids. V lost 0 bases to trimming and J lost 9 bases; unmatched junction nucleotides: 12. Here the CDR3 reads CASSVGGSGRSDGEQFF. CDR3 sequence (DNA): TGTGCCAGCAGCGTAGGGGGTAGCGGGAGGTCTGACGGTGAGCAGTTCTTC. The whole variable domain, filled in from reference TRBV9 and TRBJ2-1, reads DSGVTQTPKHLITATGQRVTLRCSPRSGDLSVYWYQQSLDQGLQFLIQYYNGEERAKGNILERFSAQQFPDLHSELNLSSLELGDSALYFCASSVGGSGRSDGEQFFGPGTRLTVL.

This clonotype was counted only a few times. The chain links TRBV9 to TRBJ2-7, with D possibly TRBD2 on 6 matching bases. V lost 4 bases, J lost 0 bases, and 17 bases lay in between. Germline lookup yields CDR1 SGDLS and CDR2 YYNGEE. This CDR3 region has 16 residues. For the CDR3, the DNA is TGTGCCAGCAGCCCAGACGGGACTTCCAGCTCCTACGAGCAGTACTTC. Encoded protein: CASSPDGTSSSYEQYF.

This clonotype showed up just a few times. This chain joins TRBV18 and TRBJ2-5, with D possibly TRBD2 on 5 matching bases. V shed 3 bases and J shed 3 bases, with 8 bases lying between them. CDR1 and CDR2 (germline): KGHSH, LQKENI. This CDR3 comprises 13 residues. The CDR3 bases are TGTGCCAGCTCACCGGGAGCCAAAGAGACCCAGTACTTC. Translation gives CASSPGAKETQYF.

CDR3 amino acids: CASSLIREETQYF. In nucleotides, the CDR3 is TGTGCCAGCAGCTTAATTAGGGAGGAGACCCAGTACTTC. The chain recombines TRBV7-3 with TRBJ2-5, with D perhaps matching TRBD2 (5 bases). The CDR3 runs to 13 residues. Trimming pared 1 base from V and 5 bases from J, leaving 8 bases between. The V gene's germline CDR1 is SGHTA and CDR2 FQGTGA.

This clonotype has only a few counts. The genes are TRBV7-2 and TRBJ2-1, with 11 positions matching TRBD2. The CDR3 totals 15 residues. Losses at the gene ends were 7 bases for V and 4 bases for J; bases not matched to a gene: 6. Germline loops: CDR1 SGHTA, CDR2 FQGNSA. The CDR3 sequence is CASTYSGREYNEQFF. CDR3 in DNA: TGTGCCAGCACCTATAGCGGGAGGGAATACAATGAGCAGTTCTTC. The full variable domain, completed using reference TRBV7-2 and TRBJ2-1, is GAGVSQSPSNKVTEKGKDVELRCDPISGHTALYWYRQSLGQGLEFLIYFQGNSAPDKSGLPSDRFSAERTGGSVSTLTIQRTQQEDSAVYLCASTYSGREYNEQFFGPGTRLTVL.

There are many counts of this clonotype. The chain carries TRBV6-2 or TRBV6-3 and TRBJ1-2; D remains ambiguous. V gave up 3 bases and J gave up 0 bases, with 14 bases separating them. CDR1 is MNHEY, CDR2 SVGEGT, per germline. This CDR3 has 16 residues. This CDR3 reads CASSYLSGTTNYGYTF. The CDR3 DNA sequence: TGTGCCAGCAGTTATTTGTCGGGCACTACTAACTATGGCTACACCTTC.

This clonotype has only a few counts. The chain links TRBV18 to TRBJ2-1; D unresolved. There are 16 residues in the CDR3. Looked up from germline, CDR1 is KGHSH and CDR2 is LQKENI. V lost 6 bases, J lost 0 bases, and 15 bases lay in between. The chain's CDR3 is CASSRITLSSYNEQFF. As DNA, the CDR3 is TGTGCCAGCTCGCGAATTACTCTTAGCTCCTACAATGAGCAGTTCTTC.

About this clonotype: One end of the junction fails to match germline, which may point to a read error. CDR3 DNA: TGCGCCAGCAGCACCCCAGGACCAGTGAATCAGCACCAGCATTTT. Translated, it gives CASSTPGPVNQHQHF. V usage is TRBV5-1 and J usage is TRBJ1-5; D ambiguous. Per the germline V gene, CDR1 is SGHRS and CDR2 is YFSETQ. The CDR3 extends over 15 amino acids.

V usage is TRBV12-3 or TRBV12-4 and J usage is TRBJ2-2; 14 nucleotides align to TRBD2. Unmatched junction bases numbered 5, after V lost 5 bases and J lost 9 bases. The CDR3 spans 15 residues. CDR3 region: CASSPRTSGRRELFF. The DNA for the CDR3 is TGTGCCAGCAGTCCCCGGACTAGCGGGAGGAGGGAGCTGTTTTTT.

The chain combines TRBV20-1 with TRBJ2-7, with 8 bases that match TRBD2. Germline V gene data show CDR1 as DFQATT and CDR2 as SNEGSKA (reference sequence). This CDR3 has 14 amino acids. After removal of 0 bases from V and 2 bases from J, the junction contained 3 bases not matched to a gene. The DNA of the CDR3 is TGCAGTGCTAGAGAGACACTAGCGGCCTACGAGCAGTACTTC. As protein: CSARETLAAYEQYF.

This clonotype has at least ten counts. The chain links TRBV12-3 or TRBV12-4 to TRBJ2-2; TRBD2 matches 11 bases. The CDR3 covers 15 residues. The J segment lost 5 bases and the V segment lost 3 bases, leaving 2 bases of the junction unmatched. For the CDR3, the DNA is TGTGCCAGCAGTTTGCCTAGCGGGAGGACCGGGGAGCTGTTTTTT. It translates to CASSLPSGRTGELFF.

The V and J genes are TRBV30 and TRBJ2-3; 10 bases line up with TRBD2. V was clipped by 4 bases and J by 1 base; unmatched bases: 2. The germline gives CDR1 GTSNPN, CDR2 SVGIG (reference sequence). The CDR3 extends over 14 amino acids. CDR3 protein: CAWNLAGGTDTQYF. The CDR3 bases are TGTGCCTGGAACCTAGCGGGAGGCACAGATACGCAGTATTTT.

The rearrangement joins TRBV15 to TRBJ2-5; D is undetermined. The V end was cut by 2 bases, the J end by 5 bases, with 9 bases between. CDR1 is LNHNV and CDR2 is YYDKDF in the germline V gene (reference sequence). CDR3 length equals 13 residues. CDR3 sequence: CATSRTLTETQYF. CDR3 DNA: TGTGCCACCAGCAGAACCCTTACGGAGACCCAGTACTTC.

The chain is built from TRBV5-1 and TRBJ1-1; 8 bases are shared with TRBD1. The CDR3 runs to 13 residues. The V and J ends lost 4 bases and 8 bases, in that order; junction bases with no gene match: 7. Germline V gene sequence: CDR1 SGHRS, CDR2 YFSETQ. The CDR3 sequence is CASSEDRDPEAFF. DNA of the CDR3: TGCGCCAGCAGCGAGGACAGGGACCCCGAAGCTTTCTTT.

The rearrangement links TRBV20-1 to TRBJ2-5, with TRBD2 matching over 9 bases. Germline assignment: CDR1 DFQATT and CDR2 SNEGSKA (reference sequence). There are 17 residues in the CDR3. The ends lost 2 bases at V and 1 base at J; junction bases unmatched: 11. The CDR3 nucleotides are TGCAGTGCTAGATCCACTAGCGGGCCGCTTATCCAAGAGACCCAGTACTTC. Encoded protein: CSARSTSGPLIQETQYF.

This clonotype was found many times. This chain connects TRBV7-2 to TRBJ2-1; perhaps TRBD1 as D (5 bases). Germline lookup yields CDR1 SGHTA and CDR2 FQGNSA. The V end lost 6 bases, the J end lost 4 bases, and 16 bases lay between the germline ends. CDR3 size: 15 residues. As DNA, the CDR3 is TGTGCCAGCAGTTATAAGGTGGGGCAATACAATGAGCAGTTCTTC. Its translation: CASSYKVGQYNEQFF.